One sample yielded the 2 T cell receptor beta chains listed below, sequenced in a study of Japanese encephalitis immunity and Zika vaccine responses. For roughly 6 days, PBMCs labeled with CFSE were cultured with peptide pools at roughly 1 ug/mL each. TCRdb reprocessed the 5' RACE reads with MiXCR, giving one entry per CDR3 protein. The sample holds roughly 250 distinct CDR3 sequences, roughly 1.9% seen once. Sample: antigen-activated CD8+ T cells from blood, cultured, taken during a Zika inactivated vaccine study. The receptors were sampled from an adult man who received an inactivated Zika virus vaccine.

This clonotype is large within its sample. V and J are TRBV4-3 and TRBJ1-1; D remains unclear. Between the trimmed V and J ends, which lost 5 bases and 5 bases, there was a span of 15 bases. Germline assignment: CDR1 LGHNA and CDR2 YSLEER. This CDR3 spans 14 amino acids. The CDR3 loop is CASSEADSRTEAFF. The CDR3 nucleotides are TGCGCCAGCAGCGAAGCGGACTCTCGGACTGAAGCTTTCTTT.

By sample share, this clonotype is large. CDR3: CASSFGAMDRVGNQPQHF. In DNA, the CDR3 is TGTGCCAGCAGCTTTGGAGCCATGGACAGGGTTGGGAATCAGCCCCAGCATTTT. The rearrangement joins TRBV7-2 to TRBJ1-5, with 8 bases fitting TRBD1. The CDR3 is 18 residues long. J gave up 4 bases and V 3 bases, and 14 bases lay outside the gene matches. The V gene's germline CDR1 is SGHTA and CDR2 FQGNSA.